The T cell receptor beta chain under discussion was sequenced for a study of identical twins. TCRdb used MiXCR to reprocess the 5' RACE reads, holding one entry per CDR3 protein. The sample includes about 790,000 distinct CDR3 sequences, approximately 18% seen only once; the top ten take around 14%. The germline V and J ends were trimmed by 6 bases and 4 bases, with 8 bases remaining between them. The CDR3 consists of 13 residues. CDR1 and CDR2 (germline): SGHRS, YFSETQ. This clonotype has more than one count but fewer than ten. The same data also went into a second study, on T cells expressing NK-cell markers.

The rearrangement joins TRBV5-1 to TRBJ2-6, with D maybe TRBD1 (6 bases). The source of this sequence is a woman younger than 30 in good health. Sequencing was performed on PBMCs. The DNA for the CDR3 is TGCGCCAGCAAGGGGGTCGGGGCCAACGTCCTGACTTTC. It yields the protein CASKGVGANVLTF.